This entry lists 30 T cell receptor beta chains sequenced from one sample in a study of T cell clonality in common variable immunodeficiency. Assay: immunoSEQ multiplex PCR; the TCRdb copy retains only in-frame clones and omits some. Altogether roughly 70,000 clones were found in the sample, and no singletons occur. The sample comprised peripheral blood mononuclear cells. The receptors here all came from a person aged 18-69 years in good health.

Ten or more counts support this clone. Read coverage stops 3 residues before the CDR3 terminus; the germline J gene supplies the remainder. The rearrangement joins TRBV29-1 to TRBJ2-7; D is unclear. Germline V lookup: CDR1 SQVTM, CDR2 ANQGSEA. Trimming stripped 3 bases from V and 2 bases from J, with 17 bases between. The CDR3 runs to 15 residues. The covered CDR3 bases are TGCAGCGTTGATGGTCACCGCGACTCCCCCTACGAG. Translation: CSVDGHRDSPYE. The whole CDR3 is CSVDGHRDSPYEQYF.

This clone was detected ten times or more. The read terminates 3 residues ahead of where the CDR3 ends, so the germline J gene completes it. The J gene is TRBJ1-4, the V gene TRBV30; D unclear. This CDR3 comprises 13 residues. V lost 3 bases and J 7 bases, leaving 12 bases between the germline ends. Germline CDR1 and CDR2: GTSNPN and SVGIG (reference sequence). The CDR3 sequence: CAWRVGGREKLFF. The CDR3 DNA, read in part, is TGTGCCTGGAGGGTAGGCGGGCGTGAAAAA.

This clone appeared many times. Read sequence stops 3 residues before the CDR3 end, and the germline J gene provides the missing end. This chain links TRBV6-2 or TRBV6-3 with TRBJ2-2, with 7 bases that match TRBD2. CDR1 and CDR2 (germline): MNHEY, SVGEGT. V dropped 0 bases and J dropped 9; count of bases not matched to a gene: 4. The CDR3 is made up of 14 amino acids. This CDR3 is CASSYSGTIRELFF. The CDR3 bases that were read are TGTGCCAGCAGTTACTCGGGGACTATCAGGGAG.

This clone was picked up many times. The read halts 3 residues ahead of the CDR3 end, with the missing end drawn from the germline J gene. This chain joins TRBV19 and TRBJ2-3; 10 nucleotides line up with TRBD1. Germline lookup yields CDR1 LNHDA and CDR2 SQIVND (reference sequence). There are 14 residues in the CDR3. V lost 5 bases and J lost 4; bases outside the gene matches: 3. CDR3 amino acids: CASSSGQGADTQYF. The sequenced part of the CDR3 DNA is TGTGCCAGTAGTTCCGGACAGGGGGCAGATACG.

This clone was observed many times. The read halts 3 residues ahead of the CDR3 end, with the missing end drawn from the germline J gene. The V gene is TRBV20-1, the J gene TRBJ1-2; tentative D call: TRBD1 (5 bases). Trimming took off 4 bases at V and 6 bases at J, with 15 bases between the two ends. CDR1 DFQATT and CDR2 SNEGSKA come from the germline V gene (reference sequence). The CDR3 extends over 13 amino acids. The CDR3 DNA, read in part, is TGCAGTGCTAAAAAAGAGGGGTACCATGGC. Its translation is CSAKKEGYHG. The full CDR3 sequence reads CSAKKEGYHGYTF.

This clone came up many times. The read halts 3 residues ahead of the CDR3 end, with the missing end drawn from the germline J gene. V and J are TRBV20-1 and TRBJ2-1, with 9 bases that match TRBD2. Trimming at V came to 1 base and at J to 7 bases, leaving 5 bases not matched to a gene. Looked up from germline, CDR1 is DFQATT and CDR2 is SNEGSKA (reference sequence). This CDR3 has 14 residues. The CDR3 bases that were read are TGCAGTGCTAGAGGCGGGAGGGAGCTGAATGAG. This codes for CSARGGRELNE. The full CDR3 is CSARGGRELNEQFF.

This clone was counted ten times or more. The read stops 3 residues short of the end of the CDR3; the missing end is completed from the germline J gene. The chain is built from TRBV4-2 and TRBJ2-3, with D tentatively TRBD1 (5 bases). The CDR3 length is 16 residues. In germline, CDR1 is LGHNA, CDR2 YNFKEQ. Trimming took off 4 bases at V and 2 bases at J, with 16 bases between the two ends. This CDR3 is CASSPTTRTNTDTQYF. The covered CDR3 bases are TGTGCCAGCAGCCCGACCACCAGGACAAACACAGATACG.

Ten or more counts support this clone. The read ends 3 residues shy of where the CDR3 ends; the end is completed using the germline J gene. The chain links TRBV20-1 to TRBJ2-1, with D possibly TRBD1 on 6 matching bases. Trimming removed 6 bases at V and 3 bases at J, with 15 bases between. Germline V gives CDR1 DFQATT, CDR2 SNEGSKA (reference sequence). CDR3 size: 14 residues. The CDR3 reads CSARTVSYYNEQFF. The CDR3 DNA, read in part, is TGCAGTGCCAGGACAGTCTCTTACTACAATGAG.

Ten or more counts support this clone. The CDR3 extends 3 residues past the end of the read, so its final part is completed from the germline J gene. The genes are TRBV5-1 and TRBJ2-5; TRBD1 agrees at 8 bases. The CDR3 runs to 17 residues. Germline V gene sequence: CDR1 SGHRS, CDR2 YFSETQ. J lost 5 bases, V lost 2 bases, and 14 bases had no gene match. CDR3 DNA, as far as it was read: TGCGCCAGCAGCTTAAGTGGACAGGGAGCTTCCGGGGAGACC. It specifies CASSLSGQGASGET. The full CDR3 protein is CASSLSGQGASGETQYF.

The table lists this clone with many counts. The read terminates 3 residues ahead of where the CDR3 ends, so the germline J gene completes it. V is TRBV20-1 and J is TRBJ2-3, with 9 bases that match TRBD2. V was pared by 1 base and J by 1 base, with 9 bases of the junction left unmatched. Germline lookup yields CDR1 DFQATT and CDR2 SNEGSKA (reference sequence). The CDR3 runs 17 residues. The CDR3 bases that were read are TGCAGTGCTAGAGCCAAACGACTAGCGGTCGGCACAGATACG. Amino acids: CSARAKRLAVGTDT. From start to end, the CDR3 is CSARAKRLAVGTDTQYF.

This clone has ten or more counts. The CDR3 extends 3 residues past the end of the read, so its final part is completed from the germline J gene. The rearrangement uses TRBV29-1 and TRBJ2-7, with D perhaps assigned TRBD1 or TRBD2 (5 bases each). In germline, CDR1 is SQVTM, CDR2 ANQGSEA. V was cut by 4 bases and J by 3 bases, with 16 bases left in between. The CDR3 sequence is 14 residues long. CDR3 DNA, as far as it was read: TGCAGCGTTGGAGGGGCCGGGCAGGGCTACGAG. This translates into CSVGGAGQGYE. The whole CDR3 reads CSVGGAGQGYEQYF.

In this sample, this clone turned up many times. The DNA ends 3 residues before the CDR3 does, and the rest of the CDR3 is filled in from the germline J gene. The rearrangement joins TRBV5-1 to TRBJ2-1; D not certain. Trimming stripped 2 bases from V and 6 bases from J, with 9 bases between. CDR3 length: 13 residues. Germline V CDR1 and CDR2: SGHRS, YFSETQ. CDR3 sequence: CASSLLTSNEQFF. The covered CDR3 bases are TGCGCCAGCAGCTTATTGACTTCCAATGAG.

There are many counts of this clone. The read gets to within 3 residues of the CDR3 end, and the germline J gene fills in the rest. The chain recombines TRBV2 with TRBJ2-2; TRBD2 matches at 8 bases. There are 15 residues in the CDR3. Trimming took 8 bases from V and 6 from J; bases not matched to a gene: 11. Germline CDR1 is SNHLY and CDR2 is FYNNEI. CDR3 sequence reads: CASQEREFVAGELFF. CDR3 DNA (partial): TGTGCCAGCCAAGAGCGGGAGTTCGTGGCCGGGGAG.

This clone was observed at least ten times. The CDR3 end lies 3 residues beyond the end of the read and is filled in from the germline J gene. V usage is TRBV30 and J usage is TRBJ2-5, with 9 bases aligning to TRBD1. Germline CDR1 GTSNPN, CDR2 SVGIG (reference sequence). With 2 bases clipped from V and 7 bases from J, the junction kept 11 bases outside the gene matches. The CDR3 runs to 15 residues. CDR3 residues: CAWSNGQGPLGTQYF. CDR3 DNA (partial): TGTGCCTGGAGTAACGGACAGGGGCCCTTGGGGACC. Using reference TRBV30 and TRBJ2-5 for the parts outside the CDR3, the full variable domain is SQTIHQWPATLVQPVGSPLSLECTVEGTSNPNLYWYRQAAGRGLQLLFYSVGIGQISSEVPQNLSASRPQDRQFILSSKKLLLSDSGFYLCAWSNGQGPLGTQYFGPGTRLLVL.

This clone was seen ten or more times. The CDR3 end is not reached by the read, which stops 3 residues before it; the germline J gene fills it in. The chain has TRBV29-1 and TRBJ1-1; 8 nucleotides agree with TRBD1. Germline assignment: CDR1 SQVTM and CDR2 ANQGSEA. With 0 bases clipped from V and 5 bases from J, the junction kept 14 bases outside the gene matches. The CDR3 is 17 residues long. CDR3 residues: CSVEEAGGVRRRTEAFF. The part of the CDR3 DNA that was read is TGCAGCGTTGAAGAGGCAGGGGGCGTCCGTCGTAGGACTGAA.

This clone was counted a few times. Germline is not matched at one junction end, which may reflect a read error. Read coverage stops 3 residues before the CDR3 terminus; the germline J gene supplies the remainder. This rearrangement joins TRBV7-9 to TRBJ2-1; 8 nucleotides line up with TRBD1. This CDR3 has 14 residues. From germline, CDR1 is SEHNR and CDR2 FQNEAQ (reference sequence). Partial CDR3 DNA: TGTTCCAGCAGCCGGACAGGGTCGTCGGCTGAG. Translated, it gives CSSSRTGSSAE. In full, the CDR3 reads CSSSRTGSSAEQFF. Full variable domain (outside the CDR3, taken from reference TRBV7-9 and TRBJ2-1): DTGVSQNPRHKITKRGQNVTFRCDPISEHNRLYWYRQTLGQGPEFLTYFQNEAQLEKSRLLSDRFSAERPKGSFSTLEIQRTEQGDSAMYLCSSSRTGSSAEQFFGPGTRLTVL.

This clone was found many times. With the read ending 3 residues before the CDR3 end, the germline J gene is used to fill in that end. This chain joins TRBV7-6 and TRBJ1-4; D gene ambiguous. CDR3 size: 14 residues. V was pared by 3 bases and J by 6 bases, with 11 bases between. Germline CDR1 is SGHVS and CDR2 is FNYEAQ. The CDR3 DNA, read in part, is TGTGCCAGCAGCTTTTCCATTTCGGATGAAAAA. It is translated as CASSFSISDEK. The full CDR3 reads CASSFSISDEKLFF. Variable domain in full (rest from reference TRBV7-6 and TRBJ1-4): GAGVSQSPRYKVTKRGQDVALRCDPISGHVSLYWYRQALGQGPEFLTYFNYEAQQDKSGLPNDRFSAERPEGSISTLTIQRTEQRDSAMYRCASSFSISDEKLFFGSGTQLSVL.

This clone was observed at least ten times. CDR3 bases read: TGTGCCAGCAGCTTATTCGGGGGGGGCAAAAACATT. It translates to CASSLFGGGKNI. The entire CDR3 reads CASSLFGGGKNIQYF. The genes are TRBV7-3 and TRBJ2-4; TRBD2 matches at 8 bases. The missing CDR3 end, 3 residues past where the read stops, is filled in from the germline J gene. J gave up 3 bases and V 2 bases, and 3 bases lay outside the gene matches. Germline V gene sequence: CDR1 SGHTA, CDR2 FQGTGA. This CDR3 spans 15 amino acids.

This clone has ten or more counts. The CDR3 DNA, read in part, is TGTGCCAGCAGTGTTTCAGTTCGGGGCACTGAA. Amino acid sequence: CASSVSVRGTE. The whole CDR3 sequence is CASSVSVRGTEAFF. The J gene is TRBJ1-1, the V gene TRBV2, with no clear D. The observed sequence ends 3 residues before the CDR3 terminus, with the missing tail filled in from the germline J gene. Germline V gene data show CDR1 as SNHLY and CDR2 as FYNNEI. The CDR3 sequence is 14 residues long. Trimming pared 4 bases from V and 4 bases from J, leaving 13 bases between.

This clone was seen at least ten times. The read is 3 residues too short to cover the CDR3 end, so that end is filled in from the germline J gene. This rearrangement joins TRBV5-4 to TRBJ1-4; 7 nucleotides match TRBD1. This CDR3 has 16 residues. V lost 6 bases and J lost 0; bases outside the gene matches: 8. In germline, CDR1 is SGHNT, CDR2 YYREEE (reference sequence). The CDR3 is CASKMGTDATNEKLFF. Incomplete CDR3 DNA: TGTGCCAGCAAAATGGGGACAGATGCAACTAATGAAAAA.

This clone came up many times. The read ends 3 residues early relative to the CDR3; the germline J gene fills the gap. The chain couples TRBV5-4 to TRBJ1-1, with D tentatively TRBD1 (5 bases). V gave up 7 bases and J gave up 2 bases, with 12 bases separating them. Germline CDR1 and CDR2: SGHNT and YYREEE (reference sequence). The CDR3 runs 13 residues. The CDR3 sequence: CASRTGGNTEAFF. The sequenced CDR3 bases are TGTGCCAGCCGAACCGGGGGAAACACTGAA.

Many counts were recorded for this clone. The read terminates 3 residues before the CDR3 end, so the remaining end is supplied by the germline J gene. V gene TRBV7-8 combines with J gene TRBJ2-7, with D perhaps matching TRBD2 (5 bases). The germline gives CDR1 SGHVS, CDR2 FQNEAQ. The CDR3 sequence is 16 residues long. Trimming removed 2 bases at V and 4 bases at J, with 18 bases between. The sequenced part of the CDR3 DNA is TGTGCCAGCAGCTTAAAAATTCCAAGCGGATTGTACGAG. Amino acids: CASSLKIPSGLYE. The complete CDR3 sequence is CASSLKIPSGLYEQYF. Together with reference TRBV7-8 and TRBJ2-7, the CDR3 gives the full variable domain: GAGVSQSPRYKVAKRGQDVALRCDPISGHVSLFWYQQALGQGPEFLTYFQNEAQLDKSGLPSDRFFAERPEGSVSTLKIQRTQQEDSAVYLCASSLKIPSGLYEQYFGPGTRLTVT.

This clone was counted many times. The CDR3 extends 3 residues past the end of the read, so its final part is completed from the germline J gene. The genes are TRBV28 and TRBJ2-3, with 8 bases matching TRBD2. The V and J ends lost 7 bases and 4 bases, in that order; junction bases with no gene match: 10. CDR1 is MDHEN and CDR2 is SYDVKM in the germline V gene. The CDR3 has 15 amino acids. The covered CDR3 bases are TGTGCCAGCATTGGAGGAGCGGGAGCTCCAGATACG. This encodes CASIGGAGAPDT. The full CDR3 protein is CASIGGAGAPDTQYF.

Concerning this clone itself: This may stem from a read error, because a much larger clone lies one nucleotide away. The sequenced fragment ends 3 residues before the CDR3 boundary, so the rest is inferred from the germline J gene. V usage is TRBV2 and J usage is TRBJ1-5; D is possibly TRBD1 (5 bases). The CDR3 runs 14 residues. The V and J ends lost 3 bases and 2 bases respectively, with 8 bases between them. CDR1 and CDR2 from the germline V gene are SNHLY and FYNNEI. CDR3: CASSEGLGNQPQHF. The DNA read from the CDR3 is TGTGCCAGCAGTGAGGGGCTGGGCAATCAGCCC. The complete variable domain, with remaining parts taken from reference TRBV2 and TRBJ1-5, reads EPEVTQTPSHQVTQMGQEVILRCVPISNHLYFYWYRQILGQKVEFLVSFYNNEISEKSEIFDDQFSVERPDGSNFTLKIRSTKLEDSAMYFCASSEGLGNQPQHFGDGTRLSIL.

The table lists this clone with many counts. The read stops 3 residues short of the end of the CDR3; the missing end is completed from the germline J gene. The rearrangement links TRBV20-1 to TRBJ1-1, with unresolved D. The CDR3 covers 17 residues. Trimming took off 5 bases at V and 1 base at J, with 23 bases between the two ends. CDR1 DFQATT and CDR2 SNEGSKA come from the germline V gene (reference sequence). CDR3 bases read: TGCAGTGCTGCTAACCCGAGAAGCAGGATAACGAACACTGAA. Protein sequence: CSAANPRSRITNTE. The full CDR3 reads CSAANPRSRITNTEAFF.

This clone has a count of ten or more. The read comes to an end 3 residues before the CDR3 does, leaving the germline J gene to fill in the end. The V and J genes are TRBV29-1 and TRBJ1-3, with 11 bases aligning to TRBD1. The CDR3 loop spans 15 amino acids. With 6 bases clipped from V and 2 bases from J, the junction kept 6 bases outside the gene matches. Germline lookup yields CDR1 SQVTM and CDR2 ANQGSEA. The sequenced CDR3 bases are TGCAGCGTCACCGGGACAGGGGGGACTGGAAACACC. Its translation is CSVTGTGGTGNT. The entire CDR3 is CSVTGTGGTGNTIYF.

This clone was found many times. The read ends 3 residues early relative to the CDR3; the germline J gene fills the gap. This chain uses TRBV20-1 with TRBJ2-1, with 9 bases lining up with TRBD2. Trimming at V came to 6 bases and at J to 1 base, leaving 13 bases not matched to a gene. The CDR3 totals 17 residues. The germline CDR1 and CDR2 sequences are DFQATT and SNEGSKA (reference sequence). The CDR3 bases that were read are TGCAGTGCCTACCCGCCATCTAGCGGGGCGTCCTACAATGAG. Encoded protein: CSAYPPSSGASYNE. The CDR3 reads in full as CSAYPPSSGASYNEQFF.

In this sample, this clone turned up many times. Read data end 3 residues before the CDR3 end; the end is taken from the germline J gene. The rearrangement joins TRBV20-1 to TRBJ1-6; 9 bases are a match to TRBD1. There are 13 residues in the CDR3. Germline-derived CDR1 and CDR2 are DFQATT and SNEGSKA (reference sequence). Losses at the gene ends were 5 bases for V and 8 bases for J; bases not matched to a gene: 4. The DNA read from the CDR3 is TGCAGTGCTGCCGGGGACAGGGATTCACCC. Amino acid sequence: CSAAGDRDSP. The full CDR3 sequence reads CSAAGDRDSPLHF.

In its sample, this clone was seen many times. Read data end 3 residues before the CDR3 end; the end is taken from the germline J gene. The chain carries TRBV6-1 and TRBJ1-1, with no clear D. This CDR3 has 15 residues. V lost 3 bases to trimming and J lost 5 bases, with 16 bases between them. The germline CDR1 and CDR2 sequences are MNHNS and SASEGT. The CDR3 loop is CASSEVGSPGTEAFF. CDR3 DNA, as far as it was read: TGTGCCAGCAGTGAGGTGGGGTCCCCGGGGACTGAA.

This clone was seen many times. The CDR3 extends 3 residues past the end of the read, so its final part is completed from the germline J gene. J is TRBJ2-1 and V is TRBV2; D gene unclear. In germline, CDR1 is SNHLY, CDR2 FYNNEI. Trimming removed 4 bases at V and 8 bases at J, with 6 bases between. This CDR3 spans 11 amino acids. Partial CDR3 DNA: TGTGCCAGCAGTGTTGCGGATGAG. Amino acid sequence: CASSVADE. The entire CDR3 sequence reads CASSVADEQFF.